This TCR beta chain was found in a study of blood T cells in healthy people across ages. The V gene end was trimmed by 3 bases and the J gene end by 2 bases; junction bases not matched to a gene: 3. Germline values: CDR1 DFQATT, CDR2 SNEGSKA (reference sequence). This CDR3 contains 14 residues. The authors ran a second PCR of 7 to 11 cycles using a sample-barcoded 5' primer and a J-beta primer mix. TCRdb reanalysed the 5' RACE reads using MiXCR and keeps one entry per CDR3 protein. The table records over 600,000 distinct CDR3 sequences, roughly 56% of them present only once. The genes are TRBV20-1 and TRBJ2-1; 8 bases fit TRBD2. The sequencing sample was made of blood. This clonotype was obtained from a middle-aged man in good health. Here the CDR3 DNA reads TGCAGTGCTAGTCGACTAGCGCCCTACAATGAGCAGTTCTTC. Translated: CSASRLAPYNEQFF.